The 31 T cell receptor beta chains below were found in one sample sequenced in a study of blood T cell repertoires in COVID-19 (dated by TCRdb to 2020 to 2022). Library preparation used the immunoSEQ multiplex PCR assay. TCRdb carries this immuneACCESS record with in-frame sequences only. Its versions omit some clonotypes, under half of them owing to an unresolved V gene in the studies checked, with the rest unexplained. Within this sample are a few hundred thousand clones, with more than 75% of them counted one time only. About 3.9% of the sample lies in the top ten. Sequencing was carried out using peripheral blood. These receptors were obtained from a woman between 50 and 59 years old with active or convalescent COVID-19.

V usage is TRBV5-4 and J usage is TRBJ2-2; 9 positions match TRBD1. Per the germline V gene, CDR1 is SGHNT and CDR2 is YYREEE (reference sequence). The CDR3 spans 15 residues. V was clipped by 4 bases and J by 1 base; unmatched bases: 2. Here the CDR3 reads CASSPDRGNTGELFF. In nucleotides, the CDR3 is TGTGCCAGCAGCCCGGACAGGGGGAACACCGGGGAGCTGTTTTTT.

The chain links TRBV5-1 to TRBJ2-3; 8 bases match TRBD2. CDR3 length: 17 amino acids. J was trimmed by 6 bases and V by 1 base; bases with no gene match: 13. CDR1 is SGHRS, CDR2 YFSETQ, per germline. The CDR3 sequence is CASSLRAGARRGDTQYF. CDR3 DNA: TGCGCCAGCAGCTTGCGAGCGGGGGCAAGAAGGGGGGATACGCAGTATTTT.

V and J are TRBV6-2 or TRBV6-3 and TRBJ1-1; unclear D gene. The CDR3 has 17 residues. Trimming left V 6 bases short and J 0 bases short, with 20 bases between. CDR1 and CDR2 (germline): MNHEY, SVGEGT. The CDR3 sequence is CASSPRGSTIMNTEAFF. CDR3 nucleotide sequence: TGTGCCAGCAGCCCCCGGGGATCAACGATAATGAACACTGAAGCTTTCTTT.

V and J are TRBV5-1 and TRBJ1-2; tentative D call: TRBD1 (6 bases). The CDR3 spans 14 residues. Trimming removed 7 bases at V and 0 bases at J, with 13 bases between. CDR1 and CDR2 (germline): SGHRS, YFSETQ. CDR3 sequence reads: CASAPDRSNYGYTF. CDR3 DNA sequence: TGCGCCAGCGCCCCCGACAGGTCTAACTATGGCTACACCTTC.

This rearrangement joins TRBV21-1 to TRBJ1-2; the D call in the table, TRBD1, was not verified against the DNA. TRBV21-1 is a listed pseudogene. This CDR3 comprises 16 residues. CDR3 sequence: CAKERGPLVYNYGYTF. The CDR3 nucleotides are TGTGCCAAGGAGAGGGGGCCTCTCGTTTATAACTATGGCTACACCTTC.

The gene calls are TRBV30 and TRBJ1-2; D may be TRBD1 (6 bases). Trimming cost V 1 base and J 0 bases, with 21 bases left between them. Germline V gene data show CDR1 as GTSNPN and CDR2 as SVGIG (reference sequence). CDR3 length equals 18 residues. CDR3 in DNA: TGTGCCTGGAGTGCGGATGCAGGACAGTACTCAGCTAACTATGGCTACACCTTC. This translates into CAWSADAGQYSANYGYTF.

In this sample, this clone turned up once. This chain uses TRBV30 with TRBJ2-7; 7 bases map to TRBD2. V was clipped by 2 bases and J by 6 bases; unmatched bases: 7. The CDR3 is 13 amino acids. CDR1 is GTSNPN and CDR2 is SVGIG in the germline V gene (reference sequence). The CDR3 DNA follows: TGTGCCTGGAGTTGGGGGGGGACGGGCGAGCAGTACTTC. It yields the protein CAWSWGGTGEQYF.

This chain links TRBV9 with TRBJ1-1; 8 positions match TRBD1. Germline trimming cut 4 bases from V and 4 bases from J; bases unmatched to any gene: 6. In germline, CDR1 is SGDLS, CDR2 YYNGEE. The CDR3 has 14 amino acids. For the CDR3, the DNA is TGTGCCAGCAGCAACGGACAGGGAGGCACTGAAGCTTTCTTT. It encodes CASSNGQGGTEAFF.

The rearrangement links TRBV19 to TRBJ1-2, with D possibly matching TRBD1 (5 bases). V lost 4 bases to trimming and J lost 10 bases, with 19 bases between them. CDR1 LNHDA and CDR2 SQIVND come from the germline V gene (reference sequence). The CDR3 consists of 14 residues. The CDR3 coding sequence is TGTGCCAGTAGTACTGGGGCGCGTTTGTCCGTCTACACCTTC. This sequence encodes CASSTGARLSVYTF. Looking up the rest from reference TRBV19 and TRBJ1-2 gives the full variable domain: DGGITQSPKYLFRKEGQNVTLSCEQNLNHDAMYWYRQDPGQGLRLIYYSQIVNDFQKGDIAEGYSVSREKKESFPLTVTSAQKNPTAFYLCASSTGARLSVYTFGSGTRLTVV.

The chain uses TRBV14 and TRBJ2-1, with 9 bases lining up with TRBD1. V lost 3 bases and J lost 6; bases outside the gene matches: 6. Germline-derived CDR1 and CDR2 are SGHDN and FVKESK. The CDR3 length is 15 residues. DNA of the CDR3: TGTGCCAGCAGCCAGGTGACAGGGGGGACCAATGAGCAGTTCTTC. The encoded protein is CASSQVTGGTNEQFF.

Here the CDR3 reads CASSLRPGSTEAFF. As DNA, the CDR3 is TGTGCCAGTAGTCTCAGACCGGGGAGCACTGAAGCTTTCTTT. V gene TRBV19 combines with J gene TRBJ1-1; D is unclear. The CDR3 consists of 14 residues. Trimming removed 5 bases from V and 4 bases from J, with 14 bases in between. In germline, CDR1 is LNHDA, CDR2 SQIVND (reference sequence).

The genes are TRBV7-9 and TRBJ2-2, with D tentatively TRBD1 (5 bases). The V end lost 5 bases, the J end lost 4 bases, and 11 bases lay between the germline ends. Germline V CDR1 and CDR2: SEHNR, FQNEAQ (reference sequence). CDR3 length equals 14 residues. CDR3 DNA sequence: TGTGCCAGCAGCCCGCAAGGGGTCACCGGGGAGCTGTTTTTT. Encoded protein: CASSPQGVTGELFF.

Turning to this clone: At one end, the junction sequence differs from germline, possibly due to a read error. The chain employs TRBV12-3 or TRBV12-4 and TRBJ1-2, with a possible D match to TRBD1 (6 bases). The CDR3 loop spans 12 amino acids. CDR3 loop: CASSLEAGERAF. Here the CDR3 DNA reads TGTGCCAGCAGTTTAGAAGCAGGGGAGAGAGCCTTC.

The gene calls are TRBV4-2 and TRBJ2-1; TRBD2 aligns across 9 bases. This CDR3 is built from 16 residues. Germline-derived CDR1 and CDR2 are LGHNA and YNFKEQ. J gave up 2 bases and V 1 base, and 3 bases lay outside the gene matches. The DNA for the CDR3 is TGTGCCAGCAGCCAAGCCGGGACTAGCCCCTACAATGAGCAGTTCTTC. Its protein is CASSQAGTSPYNEQFF.

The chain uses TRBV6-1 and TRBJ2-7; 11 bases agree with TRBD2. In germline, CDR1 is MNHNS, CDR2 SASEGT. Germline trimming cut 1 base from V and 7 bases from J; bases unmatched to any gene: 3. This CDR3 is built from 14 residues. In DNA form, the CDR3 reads TGTGCCAGCAGTGAAGTAGCGGGAGGGAAGGAGCAGTACTTC. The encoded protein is CASSEVAGGKEQYF.

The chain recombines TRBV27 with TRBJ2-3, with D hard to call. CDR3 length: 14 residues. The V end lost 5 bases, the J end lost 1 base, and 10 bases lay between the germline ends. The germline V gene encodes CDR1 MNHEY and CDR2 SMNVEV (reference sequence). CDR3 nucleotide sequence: TGTGCCAGCAGTCCCCCCACGGGCACAGATACGCAGTATTTT. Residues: CASSPPTGTDTQYF.

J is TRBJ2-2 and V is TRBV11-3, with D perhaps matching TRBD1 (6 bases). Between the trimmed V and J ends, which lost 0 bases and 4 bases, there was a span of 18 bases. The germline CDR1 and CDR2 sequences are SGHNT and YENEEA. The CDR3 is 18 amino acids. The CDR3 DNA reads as TGTGCCAGCAGCTTAGAACGTTGGGGGCAGCGCGGCACCGGGGAGCTGTTTTTT. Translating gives CASSLERWGQRGTGELFF.

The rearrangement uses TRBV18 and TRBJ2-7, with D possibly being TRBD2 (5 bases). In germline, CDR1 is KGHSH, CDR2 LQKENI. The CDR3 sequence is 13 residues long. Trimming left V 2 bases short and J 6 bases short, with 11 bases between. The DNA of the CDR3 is TGTGCCAGCTCACCATCACTAGAAGCCGAGCAGTACTTC. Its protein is CASSPSLEAEQYF.

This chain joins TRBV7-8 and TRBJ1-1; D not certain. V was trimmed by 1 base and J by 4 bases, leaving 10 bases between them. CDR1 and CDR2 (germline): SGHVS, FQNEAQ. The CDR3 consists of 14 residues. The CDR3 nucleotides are TGTGCCAGCAGCTTAGTCCTACTAACCACTGAAGCTTTCTTT. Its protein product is CASSLVLLTTEAFF.

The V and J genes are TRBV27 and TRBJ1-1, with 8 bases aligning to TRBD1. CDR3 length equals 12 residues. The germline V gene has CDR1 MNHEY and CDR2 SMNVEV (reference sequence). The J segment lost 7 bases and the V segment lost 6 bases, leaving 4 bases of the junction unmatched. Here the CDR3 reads CASSLQGGEAFF. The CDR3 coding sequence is TGTGCCAGCAGCCTACAGGGGGGTGAAGCTTTCTTT.

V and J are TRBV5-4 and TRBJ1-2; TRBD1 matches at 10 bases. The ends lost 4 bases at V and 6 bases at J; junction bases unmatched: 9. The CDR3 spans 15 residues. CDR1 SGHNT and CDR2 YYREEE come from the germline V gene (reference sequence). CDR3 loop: CASSPRTGGYDGYTF. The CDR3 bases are TGTGCCAGCAGCCCCCGGACAGGGGGTTATGATGGCTACACCTTC.

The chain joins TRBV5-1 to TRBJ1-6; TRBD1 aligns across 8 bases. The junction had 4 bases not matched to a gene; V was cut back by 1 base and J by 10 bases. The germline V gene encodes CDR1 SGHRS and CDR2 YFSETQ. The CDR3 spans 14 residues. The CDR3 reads CASSLNRGESPLHF. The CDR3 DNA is TGCGCCAGCAGCTTGAACAGGGGGGAGTCACCCCTCCACTTT.

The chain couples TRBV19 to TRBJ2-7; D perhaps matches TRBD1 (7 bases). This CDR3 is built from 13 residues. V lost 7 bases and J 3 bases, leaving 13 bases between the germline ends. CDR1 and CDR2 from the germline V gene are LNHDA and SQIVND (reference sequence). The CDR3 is CASTAGQNYEQYF. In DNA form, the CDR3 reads TGTGCCAGTACCGCGGGACAGAACTACGAGCAGTACTTC.

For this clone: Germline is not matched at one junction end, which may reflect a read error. The CDR3 protein is CASSSEGQGNAEAFF. DNA of the CDR3: TGTGCCAGCAGCTCGGAGGGACAGGGGAACGCTGAAGCTTTCTTT. This chain connects TRBV7-6 to TRBJ1-1; 10 nucleotides line up with TRBD1. Germline lookup yields CDR1 SGHVS and CDR2 FNYEAQ. The CDR3 is 15 amino acids.

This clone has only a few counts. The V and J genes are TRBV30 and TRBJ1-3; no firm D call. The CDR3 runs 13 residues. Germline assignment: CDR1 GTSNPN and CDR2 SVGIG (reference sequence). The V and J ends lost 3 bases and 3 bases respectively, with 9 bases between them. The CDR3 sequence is CAWSGGSGNTIYF. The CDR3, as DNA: TGTGCCTGGAGCGGCGGGAGTGGAAACACCATATATTTT.

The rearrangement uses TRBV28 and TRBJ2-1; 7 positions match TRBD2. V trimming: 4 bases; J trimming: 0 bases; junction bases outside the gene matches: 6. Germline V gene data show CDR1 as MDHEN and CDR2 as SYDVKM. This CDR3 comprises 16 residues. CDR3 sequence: CASSSPSGSSYNEQFF. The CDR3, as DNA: TGTGCCAGCAGTTCACCTAGCGGTAGCTCCTACAATGAGCAGTTCTTC. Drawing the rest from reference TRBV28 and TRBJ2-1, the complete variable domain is DVKVTQSSRYLVKRTGEKVFLECVQDMDHENMFWYRQDPGLGLRLIYFSYDVKMKEKGDIPEGYSVSREKKERFSLILESASTNQTSMYLCASSSPSGSSYNEQFFGPGTRLTVL.

CDR3 sequence reads: CAIESSGGANEQFF. The CDR3 region has the DNA TGTGCCATCGAATCAAGCGGGGGGGCGAATGAGCAGTTCTTC. V usage is TRBV24-1 and J usage is TRBJ2-1; the match to TRBD2 covers 10 bases. The length of the CDR3 is 14 residues. Germline V lookup: CDR1 KGHDR, CDR2 SFDVKD. The ends lost 11 bases at V and 7 bases at J; junction bases unmatched: 10.

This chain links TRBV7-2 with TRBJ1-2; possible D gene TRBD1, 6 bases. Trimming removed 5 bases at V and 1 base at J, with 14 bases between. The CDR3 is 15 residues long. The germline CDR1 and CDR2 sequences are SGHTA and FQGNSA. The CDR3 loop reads CASSQGQRVNYGYTF. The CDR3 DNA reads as TGTGCCAGCAGCCAAGGACAGAGAGTTAACTATGGCTACACCTTC.

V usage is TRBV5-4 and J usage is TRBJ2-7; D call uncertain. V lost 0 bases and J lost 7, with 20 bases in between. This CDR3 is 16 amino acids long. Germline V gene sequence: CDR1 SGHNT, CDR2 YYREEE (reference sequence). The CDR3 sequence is CASSLAPPHLVREQYF. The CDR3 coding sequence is TGTGCCAGCAGCTTGGCCCCTCCTCACTTAGTTCGGGAGCAGTACTTC.

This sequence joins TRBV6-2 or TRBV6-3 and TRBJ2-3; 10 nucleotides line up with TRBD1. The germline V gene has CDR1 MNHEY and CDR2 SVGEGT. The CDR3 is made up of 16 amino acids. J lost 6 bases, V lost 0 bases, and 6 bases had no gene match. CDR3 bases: TGTGCCAGCAGTTACTCGAAGACAGGGGGCAGGGATACGCAGTATTTT. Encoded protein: CASSYSKTGGRDTQYF.

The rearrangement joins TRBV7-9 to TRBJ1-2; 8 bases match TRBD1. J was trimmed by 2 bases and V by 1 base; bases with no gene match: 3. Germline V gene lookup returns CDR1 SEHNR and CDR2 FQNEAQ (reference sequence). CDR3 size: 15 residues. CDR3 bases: TGTGCCAGCAGCTTAGGGGACAGGAGAAACTATGGCTACACCTTC. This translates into CASSLGDRRNYGYTF.